This entry lists 20 T cell receptor beta chains sequenced from one sample in a study of blood T cell repertoires in COVID-19. The table came from immunoSEQ multiplex PCR; TCRdb's copy has only in-frame clones and leaves some out. Altogether about 26,000 clones are present, approximately 86% being singletons, with the ten largest covering roughly 17%. Sequencing used peripheral blood. These receptor sequences come from a man in his 70s with acute or convalescent COVID-19.

This clone is medium-sized. This sample includes further DNA sequences coding for the same CDR3. V is TRBV9 and J is TRBJ2-5, with TRBD2 identical over 9 bases. In germline, CDR1 is SGDLS, CDR2 YYNGEE. CDR3 length: 15 residues. The CDR3 nucleotides are TGTCCCCCCCGCGGCGGGGGGGGGCCCCAAGAGACCCAGTACTTC. This encodes CPPRGGGGPQETQYF.

V is TRBV7-3 and J is TRBJ2-3, with D perhaps matching TRBD1 (5 bases). The CDR3 spans 13 residues. The ends were cut back, 8 bases at V and 2 bases at J, with 11 bases in the middle. Germline assignment: CDR1 SGHTA and CDR2 FQGTGA. The CDR3 nucleotides are TGTGCCAGCGGGGCGGACCTCACAGATACGCAGTATTTT. Its protein is CASGADLTDTQYF.

This clone appeared a single time. This chain connects TRBV28 to TRBJ2-3; a weak D match, TRBD2 (7 bases). V was cut by 6 bases and J by 1 base, with 17 bases left in between. Germline values: CDR1 MDHEN, CDR2 SYDVKM. The CDR3 has 16 residues. CDR3 protein: CASSTPRGAGTDTQYF. In DNA, the CDR3 is TGTGCCAGCAGCACACCCCGGGGGGCAGGCACAGATACGCAGTATTTT.

The rearrangement links TRBV7-2 to TRBJ2-1, with D possibly being TRBD1 (6 bases). V lost 6 bases, J lost 1 base, and 16 bases lay in between. This CDR3 region has 16 residues. From germline, CDR1 is SGHTA and CDR2 FQGNSA. The CDR3 here is CASRLNGGRSYNEQFF. The CDR3, as DNA: TGTGCCAGCAGGCTGAATGGGGGCCGTTCCTACAATGAGCAGTTCTTC.

The CDR3 spells CASSQSAPGKDEQYF. The CDR3 DNA sequence: TGTGCCAGCAGCCAATCGGCCCCAGGGAAGGACGAGCAGTACTTC. V gene TRBV16 combines with J gene TRBJ2-7; TRBD1 might be the D (5 bases). Trimming stripped 0 bases from V and 5 bases from J, with 14 bases between. Germline CDR1 reads KGHSY; CDR2 reads FQNENV. The CDR3 loop spans 15 amino acids.

The CDR3 region has the DNA TGTGCCAGCAGCTTGGCCGTGGACAGGGGTTTTGGAAACACCATATATTTT. Amino acids: CASSLAVDRGFGNTIYF. This rearrangement joins TRBV5-5 to TRBJ1-3; 9 positions match TRBD1. V was clipped by 0 bases and J by 3 bases; unmatched bases: 7. Per the germline V gene, CDR1 is SGHKS and CDR2 is YYEKEE (reference sequence). The CDR3 consists of 17 residues.

The chain is built from TRBV7-9 and TRBJ2-1, with 7 bases that match TRBD1. With 0 bases clipped from V and 5 bases from J, the junction kept 7 bases outside the gene matches. Germline-derived CDR1 and CDR2 are SEHNR and FQNEAQ (reference sequence). The CDR3 has 16 amino acids. The CDR3 protein is CASSLALQGRDNEQFF. In DNA, the CDR3 is TGTGCCAGCAGCTTAGCGCTACAGGGGCGGGACAATGAGCAGTTCTTC.

The gene calls are TRBV6-5 and TRBJ1-3, with TRBD1 identical over 9 bases. Germline CDR1 MNHEY, CDR2 SVGAGI. The CDR3 contains 14 residues. V was clipped by 6 bases and J by 5 bases; unmatched bases: 5. The CDR3 region is CASRSDRGRNTIYF. The CDR3 nucleotides read TGTGCCAGCAGGTCGGACAGGGGCCGAAACACCATATATTTT.

J is TRBJ1-2 and V is TRBV5-1; D uncertain. Germline V gene sequence: CDR1 SGHRS, CDR2 YFSETQ. Trimming took 1 base from V and 10 from J, leaving 14 bases between them. There are 13 residues in the CDR3. The CDR3 sequence is CASSLWQSEDYTF. Here the CDR3 DNA reads TGCGCCAGCAGCTTGTGGCAGAGCGAGGACTACACCTTC.

The chain joins TRBV27 to TRBJ2-7, with D tentatively TRBD2 (6 bases). Trimming took off 6 bases at V and 5 bases at J, with 20 bases between the two ends. The V gene's germline CDR1 is MNHEY and CDR2 SMNVEV (reference sequence). The CDR3 length is 15 residues. The DNA for the CDR3 is TGTGCCAGCAGCCTCTTCGGGAGTGGGGGACACGAGCAGTACTTC. Translated: CASSLFGSGGHEQYF.

The V gene is TRBV5-6, the J gene TRBJ2-1; maybe TRBD2 (7 bases). The CDR3 loop spans 14 amino acids. The germline gives CDR1 SGHDT, CDR2 YYEEEE. V was clipped by 6 bases and J by 6 bases, with 16 bases between them. CDR3 in amino acids: CASTAGTLGNEQFF. CDR3 bases: TGTGCCAGCACAGCGGGGACACTGGGCAATGAGCAGTTCTTC.

By sample share, this clone is medium-sized (0.01 to 0.1%). The junction departs from germline at one end; a sequencing error may be responsible. This sample also contains other DNA sequences that code for the same CDR3. V is TRBV9 and J is TRBJ2-5; 9 positions match TRBD2. Germline V gene sequence: CDR1 SGDLS, CDR2 YYNGEE. The CDR3 is made up of 15 amino acids. The CDR3 spells CARSGGGGPQETQYF. As DNA, the CDR3 is TGCGCCCGCAGCGGCGGGGGGGGGCCCCAAGAGACCCAGTACTTC. Using reference TRBV9 and TRBJ2-5 for the parts outside the CDR3, the full variable domain is DSGVTQTPKHLITATGQRVTLRCSPRSGDLSVYWYQQSLDQGLQFLIQYYNGEERAKGNILERFSAQQFPDLHSELNLSSLELGDSALYFCARSGGGGPQETQYFGPGTRLLVL.

The chain uses TRBV12-3 or TRBV12-4 and TRBJ2-1; 7 bases agree with TRBD1. The V segment lost 3 bases and the J segment 9 bases; nucleotides outside the gene matches: 5. This CDR3 region has 13 residues. The CDR3 loop is CASSFQGDLEQFF. In DNA form, the CDR3 reads TGTGCCAGCAGTTTCCAGGGGGATCTTGAGCAGTTCTTC.

V usage is TRBV19 and J usage is TRBJ2-5; 10 positions match TRBD2. CDR1 is LNHDA, CDR2 SQIVND, per germline (reference sequence). The CDR3 length is 13 residues. With 10 bases clipped from V and 5 bases from J, the junction kept 7 bases outside the gene matches. CDR3 residues: CATSGSEKETQYF. The CDR3 DNA is TGTGCCACTAGCGGGAGTGAGAAGGAGACCCAGTACTTC.

The chain joins TRBV10-3 to TRBJ2-1; TRBD2 matches 11 bases. Germline values: CDR1 ENHRY, CDR2 SYGVKD. V was pared by 0 bases and J by 9 bases, with 13 bases of the junction left unmatched. The CDR3 totals 18 residues. The CDR3 bases are TGTGCCATCAGTGAGTCGACTAGCGGGGCCTACGGGGAGGGTGAGCAGTTCTTC. Its translation: CAISESTSGAYGEGEQFF.

This chain uses TRBV19 with TRBJ2-2; TRBD1 matches at 7 bases. Trimming cost V 6 bases and J 0 bases; bases outside gene matches: 10. There are 17 residues in the CDR3. Germline V gives CDR1 LNHDA, CDR2 SQIVND (reference sequence). This CDR3 is CASSRRPGQTNTGELFF. CDR3 in DNA: TGTGCCAGTAGCCGACGACCGGGACAGACGAACACCGGGGAGCTGTTTTTT.

The chain joins TRBV2 to TRBJ2-1; no firm D call. Germline V gene lookup returns CDR1 SNHLY and CDR2 FYNNEI. V lost 3 bases to trimming and J lost 8 bases, with 8 bases between them. This CDR3 contains 12 residues. The CDR3 DNA reads TGTGCCAGCAGTGATCTAGTTTATGAGCAGTTCTTC. Translation gives CASSDLVYEQFF.

J is TRBJ2-1 and V is TRBV6-2 or TRBV6-3; 16 positions agree with TRBD2. V was clipped by 5 bases and J by 9 bases; unmatched bases: 7. The germline V gene has CDR1 MNHEY and CDR2 SVGEGT. The CDR3 is 16 amino acids. The CDR3 DNA follows: TGTGCCAGCAGTCAATTGGGACTAGCGGGAGGGGGTGAGCAGTTCTTC. Protein: CASSQLGLAGGGEQFF.

This clone has a single count. This chain joins TRBV4-1 and TRBJ1-1; D may be TRBD1 (5 bases). CDR1 is MGHRA and CDR2 is YSYEKL in the germline V gene. V lost 2 bases and J 8 bases, leaving 21 bases between the germline ends. This CDR3 comprises 16 residues. The CDR3 DNA follows: TGCGCCAGCAGCCAATCTGGGTGGCAGGGACTAGGGGAAGCTTTCTTT. This gives the protein CASSQSGWQGLGEAFF.

This chain uses TRBV6-6 with TRBJ1-2; possible D gene TRBD1, 6 bases. CDR3 length: 12 amino acids. Germline CDR1 MNHNY, CDR2 SVGAGI (reference sequence). Trimming removed 10 bases at V and 4 bases at J, with 13 bases between. CDR3 sequence (DNA): TGTGCCATGGGGGGGACATCCTATGGCTACACCTTC. Translating gives CAMGGTSYGYTF.